This T cell receptor beta chain was sequenced for a study of T cells in Graves' hyperthyroidism and ophthalmopathy. Unmatched junction bases numbered 6, after V lost 5 bases and J lost 5 bases. CDR3 size: 14 residues. In germline, CDR1 is SGHNT, CDR2 YENEEA. TCR beta CDR3 sequences were amplified from RNA transcripts. First-round RT-PCR of the TCR CDR3 relied on the HTBI primer set. TCRdb reprocessed the multiplex PCR reads via MiXCR and lists one record per CDR3 protein. The repertoire holds a few hundred thousand distinct CDR3 sequences, with approximately 15% as singletons. In this sample, this clonotype turned up many times.

Sequencing was carried out using blood. This receptor was obtained from a woman between 18 and 30 years old with Graves' hyperthyroidism. The chain links TRBV11-3 to TRBJ2-3; 8 bases align to TRBD1. The CDR3 DNA reads as TGTGCCAGCAGCCTTGGACAGGGTTTAGATACGCAGTATTTT. Residues: CASSLGQGLDTQYF.